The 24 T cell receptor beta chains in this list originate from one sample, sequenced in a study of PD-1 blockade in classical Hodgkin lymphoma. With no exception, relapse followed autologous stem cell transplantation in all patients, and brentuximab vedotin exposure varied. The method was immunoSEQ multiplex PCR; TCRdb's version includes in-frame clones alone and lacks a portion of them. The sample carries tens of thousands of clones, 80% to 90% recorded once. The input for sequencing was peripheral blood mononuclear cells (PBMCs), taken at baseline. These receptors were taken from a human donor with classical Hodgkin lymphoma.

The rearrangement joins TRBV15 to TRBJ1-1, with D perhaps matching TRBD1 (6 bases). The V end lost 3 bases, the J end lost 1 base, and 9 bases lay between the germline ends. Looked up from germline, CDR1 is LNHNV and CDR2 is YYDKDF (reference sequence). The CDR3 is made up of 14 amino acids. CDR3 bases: TGTGCCACCAGCAGGGACAGACCGAACACTGAAGCTTTCTTT. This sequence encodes CATSRDRPNTEAFF.

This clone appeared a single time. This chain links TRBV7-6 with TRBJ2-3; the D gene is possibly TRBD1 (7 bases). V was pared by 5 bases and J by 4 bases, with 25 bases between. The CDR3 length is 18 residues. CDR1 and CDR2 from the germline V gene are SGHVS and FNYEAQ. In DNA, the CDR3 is TGTGCCAGCAGCAGAAGGAGGGGGCGCGGGTTAGGCGCAGATACGCAGTATTTT. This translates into CASSRRRGRGLGADTQYF.

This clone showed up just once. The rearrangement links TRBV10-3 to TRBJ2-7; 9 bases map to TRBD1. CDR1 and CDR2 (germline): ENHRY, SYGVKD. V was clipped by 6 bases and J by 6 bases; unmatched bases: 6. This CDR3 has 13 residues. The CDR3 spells CAIRAGQGGEQYF. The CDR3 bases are TGTGCCATCAGGGCGGGACAGGGAGGCGAGCAGTACTTC.

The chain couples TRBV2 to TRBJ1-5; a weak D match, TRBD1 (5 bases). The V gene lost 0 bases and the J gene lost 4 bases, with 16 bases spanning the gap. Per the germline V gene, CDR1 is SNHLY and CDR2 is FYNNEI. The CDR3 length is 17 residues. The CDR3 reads CASSEARGGLMNQPQHF. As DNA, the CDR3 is TGTGCCAGCAGTGAAGCGCGTGGGGGTTTGATGAATCAGCCCCAGCATTTT.

The CDR3 sequence is CASSFTSTYEQYF. CDR3 in DNA: TGCGCCAGCAGCTTTACCAGTACCTACGAGCAGTACTTC. The chain carries TRBV5-1 and TRBJ2-7; D gene uncertain. This CDR3 is built from 13 residues. Germline lookup yields CDR1 SGHRS and CDR2 YFSETQ. Deletions cut 2 bases from V and 2 bases from J, with 8 bases between.

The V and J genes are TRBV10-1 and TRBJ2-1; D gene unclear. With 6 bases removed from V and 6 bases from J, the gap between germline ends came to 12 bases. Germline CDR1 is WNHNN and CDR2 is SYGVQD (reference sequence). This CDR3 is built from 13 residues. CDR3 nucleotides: TGCGCCAGCAGACAGCCTCACCGCAATGAGCAGTTCTTC. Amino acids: CASRQPHRNEQFF.

CDR3 nucleotides: TGTGCCAGCAGAGGAGATACGCAGTATTTT. This gives the protein CASRGDTQYF. This rearrangement joins TRBV2 to TRBJ2-3; D is unclear. In germline, CDR1 is SNHLY, CDR2 FYNNEI. CDR3 length equals 10 residues. V lost 6 bases and J lost 5, with 3 bases in between.

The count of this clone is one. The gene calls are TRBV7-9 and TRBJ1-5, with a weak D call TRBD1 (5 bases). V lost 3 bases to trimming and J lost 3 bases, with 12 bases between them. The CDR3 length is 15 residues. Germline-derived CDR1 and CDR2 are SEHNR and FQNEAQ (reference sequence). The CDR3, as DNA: TGTGCCAGCAGCTTTGGGGGTTGGGACAATCAGCCCCAGCATTTT. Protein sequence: CASSFGGWDNQPQHF.

The CDR3 coding sequence is TGTGCCAGCAGTTCGCTCCTGGGCGGTCCCCGGTTCTTC. This sequence encodes CASSSLLGGPRFF. The chain joins TRBV6-5 to TRBJ2-1; no definite D call. V was trimmed by 4 bases and J by 15 bases, leaving 19 bases between them. This CDR3 contains 13 residues. Germline CDR1 and CDR2: MNHEY and SVGAGI.

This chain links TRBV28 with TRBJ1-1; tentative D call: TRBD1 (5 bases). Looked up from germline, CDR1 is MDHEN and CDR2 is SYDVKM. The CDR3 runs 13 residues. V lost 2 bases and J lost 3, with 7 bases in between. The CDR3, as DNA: TGTGCCAGCAGTTTAGGGACCCACACTGAAGCTTTCTTT. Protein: CASSLGTHTEAFF. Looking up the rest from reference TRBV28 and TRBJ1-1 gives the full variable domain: DVKVTQSSRYLVKRTGEKVFLECVQDMDHENMFWYRQDPGLGLRLIYFSYDVKMKEKGDIPEGYSVSREKKERFSLILESASTNQTSMYLCASSLGTHTEAFFGQGTRLTVV.

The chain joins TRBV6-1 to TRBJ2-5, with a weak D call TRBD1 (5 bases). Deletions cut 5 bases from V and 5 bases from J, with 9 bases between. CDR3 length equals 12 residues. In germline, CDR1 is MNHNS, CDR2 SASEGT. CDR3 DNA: TGTGCCAGCAGTACAAAGGGGGAGACCCAGTACTTC. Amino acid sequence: CASSTKGETQYF.

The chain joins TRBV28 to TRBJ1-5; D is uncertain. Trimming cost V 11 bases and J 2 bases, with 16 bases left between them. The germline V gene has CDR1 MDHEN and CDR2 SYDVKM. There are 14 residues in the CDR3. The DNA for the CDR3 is TGTGCCGGAGTGGCAACGTATGGCAATCAGCCCCAGCATTTT. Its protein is CAGVATYGNQPQHF.

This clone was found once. The CDR3 loop is CASSTINEQFF. The DNA for the CDR3 is TGTGCCAGCAGTACAATAAATGAGCAGTTCTTC. V gene TRBV6-1 combines with J gene TRBJ2-1; D call uncertain. This CDR3 is built from 11 residues. The germline gives CDR1 MNHNS, CDR2 SASEGT. V was trimmed by 5 bases and J by 7 bases, leaving 6 bases between them.

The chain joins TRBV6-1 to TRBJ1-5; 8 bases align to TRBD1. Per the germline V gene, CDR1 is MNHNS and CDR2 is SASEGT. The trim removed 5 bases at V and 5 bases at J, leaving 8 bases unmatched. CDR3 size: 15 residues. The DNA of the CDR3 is TGTGCCAGCAGTCGGACAGGGCAGGCGGATCAGCCCCAGCATTTT. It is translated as CASSRTGQADQPQHF.

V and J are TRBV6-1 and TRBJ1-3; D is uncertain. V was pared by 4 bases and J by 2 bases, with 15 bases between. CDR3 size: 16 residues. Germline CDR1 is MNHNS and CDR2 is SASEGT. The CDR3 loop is CASSGEEKAPGNTIYF. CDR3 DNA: TGTGCCAGCAGTGGAGAGGAGAAGGCGCCTGGAAACACCATATATTTT.

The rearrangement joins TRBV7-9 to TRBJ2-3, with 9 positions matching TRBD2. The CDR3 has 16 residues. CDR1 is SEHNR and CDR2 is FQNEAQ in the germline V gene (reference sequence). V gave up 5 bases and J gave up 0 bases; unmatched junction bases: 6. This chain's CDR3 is CASSALAGTSTDTQYF. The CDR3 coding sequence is TGTGCCAGCAGCGCTCTAGCGGGGACTAGCACAGATACGCAGTATTTT.

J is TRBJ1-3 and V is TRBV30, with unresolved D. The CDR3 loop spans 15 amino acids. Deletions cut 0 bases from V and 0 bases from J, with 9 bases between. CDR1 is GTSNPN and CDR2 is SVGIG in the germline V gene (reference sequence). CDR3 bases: TGTGCCTGGAGTGTAGGCAGGCGCTCTGGAAACACCATATATTTT. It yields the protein CAWSVGRRSGNTIYF.

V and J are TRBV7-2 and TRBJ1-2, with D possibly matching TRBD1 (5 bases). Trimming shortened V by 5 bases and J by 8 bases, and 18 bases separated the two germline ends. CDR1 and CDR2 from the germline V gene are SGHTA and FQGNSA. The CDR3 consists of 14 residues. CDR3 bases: TGTGCCAGCAGCCAACTTGGGGGGGTGAAAGGCTACACCTTC. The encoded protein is CASSQLGGVKGYTF.

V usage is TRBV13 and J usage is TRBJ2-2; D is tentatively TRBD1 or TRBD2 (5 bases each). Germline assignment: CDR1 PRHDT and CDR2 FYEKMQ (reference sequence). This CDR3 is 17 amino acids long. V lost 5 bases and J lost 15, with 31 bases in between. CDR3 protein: CASSPRGSAGPFKGLFF. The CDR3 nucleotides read TGTGCCAGCAGCCCCCGGGGTTCCGCGGGCCCCTTCAAGGGGTTGTTTTTT.

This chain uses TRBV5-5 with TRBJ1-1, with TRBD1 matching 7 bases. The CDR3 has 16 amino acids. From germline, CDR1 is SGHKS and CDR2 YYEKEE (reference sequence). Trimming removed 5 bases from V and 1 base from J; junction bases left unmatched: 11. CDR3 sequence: CASRLTGNIRNTEAFF. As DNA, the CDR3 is TGTGCCAGCAGACTGACAGGGAATATCCGGAACACTGAAGCTTTCTTT.

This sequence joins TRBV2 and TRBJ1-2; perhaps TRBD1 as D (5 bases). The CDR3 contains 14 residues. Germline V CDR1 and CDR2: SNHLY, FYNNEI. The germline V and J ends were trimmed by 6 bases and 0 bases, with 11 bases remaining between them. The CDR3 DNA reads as TGTGCCAGCAGACTGACGACAGCTAACTATGGCTACACCTTC. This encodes CASRLTTANYGYTF.

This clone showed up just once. The CDR3 spells CASSLYRNYEQYF. CDR3 in DNA: TGTGCCAGCAGCTTATACAGGAACTACGAGCAGTACTTC. The gene calls are TRBV7-9 and TRBJ2-7, with D tentatively TRBD1 (5 bases). This CDR3 spans 13 amino acids. V dropped 2 bases and J dropped 3 bases, with 8 bases sitting between them. Germline loops: CDR1 SEHNR, CDR2 FQNEAQ (reference sequence).

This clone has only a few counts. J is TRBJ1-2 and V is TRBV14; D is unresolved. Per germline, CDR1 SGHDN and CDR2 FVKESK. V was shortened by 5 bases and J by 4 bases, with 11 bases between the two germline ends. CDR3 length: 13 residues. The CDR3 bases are TGTGCCAGCAGCTCACGCCCCCTCTATGGCTACACCTTC. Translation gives CASSSRPLYGYTF.

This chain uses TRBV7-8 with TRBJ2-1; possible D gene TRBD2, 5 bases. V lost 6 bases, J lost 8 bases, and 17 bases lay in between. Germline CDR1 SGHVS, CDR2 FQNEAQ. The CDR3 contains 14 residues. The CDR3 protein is CASSPPEARDEQFF. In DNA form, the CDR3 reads TGTGCCAGCAGTCCCCCGGAGGCGCGGGATGAGCAGTTCTTC.